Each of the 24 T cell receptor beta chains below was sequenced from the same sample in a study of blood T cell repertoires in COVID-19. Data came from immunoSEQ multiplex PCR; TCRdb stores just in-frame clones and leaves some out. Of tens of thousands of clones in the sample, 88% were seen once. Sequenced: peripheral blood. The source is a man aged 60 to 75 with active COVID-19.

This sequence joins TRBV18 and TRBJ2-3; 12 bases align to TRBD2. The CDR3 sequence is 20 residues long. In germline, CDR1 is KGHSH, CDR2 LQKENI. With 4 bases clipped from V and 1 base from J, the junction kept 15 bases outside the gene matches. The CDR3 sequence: CASSHGLAGPTSGGTDTQYF. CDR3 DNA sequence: TGTGCCAGCTCACATGGACTAGCGGGACCCACGAGTGGGGGCACAGATACGCAGTATTTT.

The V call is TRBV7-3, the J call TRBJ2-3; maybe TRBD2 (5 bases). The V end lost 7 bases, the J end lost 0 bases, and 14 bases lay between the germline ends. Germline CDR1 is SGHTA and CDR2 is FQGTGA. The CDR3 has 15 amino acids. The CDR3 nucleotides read TGTGCCAGCACCTTCCTAGGGAGTAGCACAGATACGCAGTATTTT. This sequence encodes CASTFLGSSTDTQYF.

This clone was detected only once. CDR3 region: CASTALAGGASDTQYF. The CDR3 DNA sequence: TGTGCCAGCACCGCCTTAGCGGGAGGAGCGTCAGATACGCAGTATTTT. This chain links TRBV9 with TRBJ2-3, with 10 bases aligning to TRBD2. The V gene end was trimmed by 6 bases and the J gene end by 4 bases; junction bases not matched to a gene: 11. This CDR3 comprises 16 residues. From germline, CDR1 is SGDLS and CDR2 YYNGEE. The whole variable domain, filled in from reference TRBV9 and TRBJ2-3, reads DSGVTQTPKHLITATGQRVTLRCSPRSGDLSVYWYQQSLDQGLQFLIQYYNGEERAKGNILERFSAQQFPDLHSELNLSSLELGDSALYFCASTALAGGASDTQYFGPGTRLTVL.

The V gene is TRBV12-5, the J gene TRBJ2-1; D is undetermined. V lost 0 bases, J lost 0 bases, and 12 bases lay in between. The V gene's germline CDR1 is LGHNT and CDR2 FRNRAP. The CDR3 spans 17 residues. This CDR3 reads CASGLVVEFRSYNEQFF. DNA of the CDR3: TGTGCTAGTGGTTTGGTAGTAGAGTTCCGCTCCTACAATGAGCAGTTCTTC.

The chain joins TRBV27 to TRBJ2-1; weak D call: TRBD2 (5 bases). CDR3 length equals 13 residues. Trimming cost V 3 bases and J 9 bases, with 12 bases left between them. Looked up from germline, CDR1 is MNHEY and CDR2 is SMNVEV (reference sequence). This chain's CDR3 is CASSLSSLSEQFF. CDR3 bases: TGTGCCAGCAGTTTGTCTAGCCTCAGTGAGCAGTTCTTC.

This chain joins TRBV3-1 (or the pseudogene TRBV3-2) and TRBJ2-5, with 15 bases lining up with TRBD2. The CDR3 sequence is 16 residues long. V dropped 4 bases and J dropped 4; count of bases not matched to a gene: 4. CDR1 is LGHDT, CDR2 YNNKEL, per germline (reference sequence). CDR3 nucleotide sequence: TGTGCCAGCAGCCTCGGACTAGCGGGAGGGCCAGAGACCCAGTACTTC. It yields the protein CASSLGLAGGPETQYF.

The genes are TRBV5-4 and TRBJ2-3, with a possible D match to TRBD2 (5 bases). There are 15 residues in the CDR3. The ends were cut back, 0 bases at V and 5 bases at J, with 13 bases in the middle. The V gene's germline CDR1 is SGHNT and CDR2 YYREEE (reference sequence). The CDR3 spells CASSLGGKGRDTQYF. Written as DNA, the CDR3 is TGTGCCAGCAGCTTGGGAGGGAAGGGCCGAGATACGCAGTATTTT.

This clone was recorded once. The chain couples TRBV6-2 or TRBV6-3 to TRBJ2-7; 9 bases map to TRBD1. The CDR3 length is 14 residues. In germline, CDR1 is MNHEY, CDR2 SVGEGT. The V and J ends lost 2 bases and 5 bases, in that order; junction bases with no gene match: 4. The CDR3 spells CASSYRDREHEQYF. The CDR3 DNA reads TGTGCCAGCAGTTACCGGGACAGGGAACACGAGCAGTACTTC.

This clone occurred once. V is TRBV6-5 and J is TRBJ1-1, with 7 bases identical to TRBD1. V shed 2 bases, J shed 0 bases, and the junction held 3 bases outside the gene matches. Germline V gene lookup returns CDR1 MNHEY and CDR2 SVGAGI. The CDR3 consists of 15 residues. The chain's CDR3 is CASSYGQAMNTEAFF. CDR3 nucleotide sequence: TGTGCCAGCAGTTACGGACAGGCGATGAACACTGAAGCTTTCTTT.

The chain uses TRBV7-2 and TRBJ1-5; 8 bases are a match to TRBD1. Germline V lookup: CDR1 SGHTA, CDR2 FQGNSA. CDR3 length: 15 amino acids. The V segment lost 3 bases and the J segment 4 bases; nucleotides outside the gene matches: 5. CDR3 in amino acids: CASSFGQGSNQPQHF. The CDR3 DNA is TGTGCCAGCAGCTTCGGACAGGGTTCGAATCAGCCCCAGCATTTT.

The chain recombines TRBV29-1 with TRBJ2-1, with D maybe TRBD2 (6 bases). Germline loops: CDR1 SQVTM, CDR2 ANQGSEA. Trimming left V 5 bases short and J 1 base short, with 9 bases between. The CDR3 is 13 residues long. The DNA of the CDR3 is TGCAGCGTTATTAGCGGTTCCTACAATGAGCAGTTCTTC. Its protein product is CSVISGSYNEQFF.

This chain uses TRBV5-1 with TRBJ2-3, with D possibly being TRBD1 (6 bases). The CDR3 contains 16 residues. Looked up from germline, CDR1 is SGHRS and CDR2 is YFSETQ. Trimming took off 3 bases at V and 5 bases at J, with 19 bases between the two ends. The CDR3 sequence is CASSSTISTGGDTQYF. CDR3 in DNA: TGCGCCAGCAGCTCAACCATCTCGACAGGCGGAGATACGCAGTATTTT.

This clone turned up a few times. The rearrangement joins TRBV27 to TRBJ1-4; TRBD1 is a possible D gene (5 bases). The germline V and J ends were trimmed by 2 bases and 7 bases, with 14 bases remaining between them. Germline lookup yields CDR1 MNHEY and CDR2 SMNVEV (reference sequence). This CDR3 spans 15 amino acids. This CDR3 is CASSLKSGRGEKLFF. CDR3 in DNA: TGTGCCAGCAGTTTAAAATCAGGGAGGGGTGAAAAACTGTTTTTT.

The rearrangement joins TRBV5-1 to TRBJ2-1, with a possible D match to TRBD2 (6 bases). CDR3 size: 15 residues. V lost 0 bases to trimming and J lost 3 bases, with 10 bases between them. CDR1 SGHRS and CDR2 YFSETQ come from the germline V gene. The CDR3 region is CASSLEGGGYNEQFF. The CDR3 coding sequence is TGCGCCAGCAGCTTGGAGGGAGGAGGCTACAATGAGCAGTTCTTC. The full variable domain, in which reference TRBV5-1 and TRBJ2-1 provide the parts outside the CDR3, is KAGVTQTPRYLIKTRGQQVTLSCSPISGHRSVSWYQQTPGQGLQFLFEYFSETQRNKGNFPGRFSGRQFSNSRSEMNVSTLELGDSALYLCASSLEGGGYNEQFFGPGTRLTVL.

CDR3 residues: CASSQVPGLYEKLFF. CDR3 nucleotide sequence: TGTGCCAGCAGCCAAGTTCCAGGGCTGTATGAAAAACTGTTTTTT. The chain joins TRBV3-1 (or the pseudogene TRBV3-2) to TRBJ1-4, with D tentatively TRBD1 (5 bases). The V gene's germline CDR1 is LGHDT and CDR2 YNNKEL (reference sequence). Between the trimmed V and J ends, which lost 1 base and 6 bases, there was a span of 12 bases. The CDR3 has 15 amino acids.

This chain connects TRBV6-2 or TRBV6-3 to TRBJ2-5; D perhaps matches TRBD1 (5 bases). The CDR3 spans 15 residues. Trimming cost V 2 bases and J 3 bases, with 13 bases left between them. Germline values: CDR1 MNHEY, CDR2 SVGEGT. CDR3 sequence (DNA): TGTGCCAGCAGTTACCACTCTGAGACAGAAGAGACCCAGTACTTC. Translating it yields CASSYHSETEETQYF.

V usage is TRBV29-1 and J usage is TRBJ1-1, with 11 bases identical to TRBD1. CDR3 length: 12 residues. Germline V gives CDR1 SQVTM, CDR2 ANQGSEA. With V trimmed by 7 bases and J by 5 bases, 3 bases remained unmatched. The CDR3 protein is CSAGTGGTEAFF. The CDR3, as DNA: TGCAGCGCAGGGACAGGGGGGACTGAAGCTTTCTTT.

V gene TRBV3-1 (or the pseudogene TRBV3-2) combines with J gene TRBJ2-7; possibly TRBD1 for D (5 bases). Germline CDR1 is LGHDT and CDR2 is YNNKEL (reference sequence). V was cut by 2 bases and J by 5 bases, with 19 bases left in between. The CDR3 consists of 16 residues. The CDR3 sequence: CASSQSPTGVGNEQYF. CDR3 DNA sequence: TGTGCCAGCAGCCAAAGCCCTACAGGAGTGGGGAACGAGCAGTACTTC.

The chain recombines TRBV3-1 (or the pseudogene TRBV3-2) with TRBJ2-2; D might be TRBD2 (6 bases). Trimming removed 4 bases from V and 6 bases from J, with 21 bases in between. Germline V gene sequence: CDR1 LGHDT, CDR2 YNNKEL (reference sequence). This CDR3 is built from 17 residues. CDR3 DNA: TGTGCCAGCAGCCCTCCCCGGGGGACTTCCTTTCCCGGGGAGCTGTTTTTT. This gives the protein CASSPPRGTSFPGELFF.

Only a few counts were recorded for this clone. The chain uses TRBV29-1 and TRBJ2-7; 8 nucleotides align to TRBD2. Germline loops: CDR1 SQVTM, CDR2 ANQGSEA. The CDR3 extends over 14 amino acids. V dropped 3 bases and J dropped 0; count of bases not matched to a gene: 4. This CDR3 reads CSVDSGSSSYEQYF. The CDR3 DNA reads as TGCAGCGTTGACAGCGGGAGTAGCTCCTACGAGCAGTACTTC.

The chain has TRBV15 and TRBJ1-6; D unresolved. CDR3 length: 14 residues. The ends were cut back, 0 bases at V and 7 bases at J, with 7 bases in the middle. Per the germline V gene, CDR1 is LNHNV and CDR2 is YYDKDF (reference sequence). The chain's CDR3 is CATSREAVNSPLHF. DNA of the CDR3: TGTGCCACCAGCAGAGAGGCAGTAAATTCACCCCTCCACTTT.

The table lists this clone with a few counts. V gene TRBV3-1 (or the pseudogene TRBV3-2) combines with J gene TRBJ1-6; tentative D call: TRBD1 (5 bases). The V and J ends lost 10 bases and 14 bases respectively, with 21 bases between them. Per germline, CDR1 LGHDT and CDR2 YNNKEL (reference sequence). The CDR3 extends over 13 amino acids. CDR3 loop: CATRDSPLGSLHF. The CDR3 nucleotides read TGTGCCACGAGGGACTCCCCTTTGGGGTCCCTCCACTTT.

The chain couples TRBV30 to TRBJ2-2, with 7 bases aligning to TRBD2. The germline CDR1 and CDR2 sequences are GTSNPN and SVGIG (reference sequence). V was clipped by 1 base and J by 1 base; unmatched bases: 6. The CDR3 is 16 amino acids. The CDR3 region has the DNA TGTGCCTGGAGTGGGGGGGGGAGGGGGAACACCGGGGAGCTGTTTTTT. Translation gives CAWSGGGRGNTGELFF.

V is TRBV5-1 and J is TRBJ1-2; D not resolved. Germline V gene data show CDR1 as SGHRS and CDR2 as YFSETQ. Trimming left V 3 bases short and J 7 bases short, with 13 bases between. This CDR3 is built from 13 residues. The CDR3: CASSSGVGLGYTF. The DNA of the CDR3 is TGCGCCAGCAGCTCGGGTGTGGGTCTTGGCTACACCTTC.